The 32 T cell receptor beta chains below come from one sample, sequenced in a study of T-cell memory formation after mild COVID-19. From the 5' RACE reads, TCRdb called clonotypes with MiXCR, one entry per CDR3 protein. The profile shows roughly 450,000 distinct CDR3 sequences, 15% to 20% of them singletons. Sequencing was carried out using PBMCs or a T cell subset sorted from them (not recorded which). The receptors shown here come from an adult woman who had mild COVID-19 (a few samples of this study predate the infection). Cell type and time point are not known.

This clonotype has a handful of counts. The chain couples TRBV20-1 to TRBJ1-4; no clear D. There are 13 residues in the CDR3. Germline V gene data show CDR1 as DFQATT and CDR2 as SNEGSKA (reference sequence). With 0 bases removed from V and 8 bases from J, the gap between germline ends came to 10 bases. The CDR3 region has the DNA TGCAGTGCTAGAGATCCACTCCGAGAAAAACTGTTTTTT. It yields the protein CSARDPLREKLFF.

This clonotype was observed a few times. The chain employs TRBV21-1 and TRBJ2-1. TRBV21-1 is deemed a pseudogene. The CDR3 is 12 amino acids. The CDR3 spells CASTPGDNEQFF. The CDR3 DNA sequence: TGTGCCAGCACCCCAGGAGACAATGAGCAGTTCTTC.

V and J are TRBV15 and TRBJ2-7, with D tentatively TRBD1 (6 bases). V dropped 4 bases and J dropped 5 bases, with 9 bases sitting between them. Germline V gene sequence: CDR1 LNHNV, CDR2 YYDKDF (reference sequence). This CDR3 contains 12 residues. The CDR3 is CATSKTGNEQYF. Here the CDR3 DNA reads TGTGCCACCAGCAAAACAGGGAACGAGCAGTACTTC.

This chain connects TRBV5-1 to TRBJ2-7, with a tentative D call TRBD2 (6 bases). Germline V gene data show CDR1 as SGHRS and CDR2 as YFSETQ. The V end lost 5 bases, the J end lost 0 bases, and 12 bases lay between the germline ends. This CDR3 comprises 14 residues. CDR3 sequence: CASRGGDLSYEQYF. In DNA, the CDR3 is TGCGCCAGCAGGGGCGGGGACCTCTCCTACGAGCAGTACTTC.

This clonotype has a single count. The CDR3 nucleotides read TGTGCCAGCAGCCAACCTAAAGACAGGGGGCTTGACTATGGCTACACCTTC. Translation gives CASSQPKDRGLDYGYTF. This chain links TRBV4-2 with TRBJ1-2, with TRBD1 identical over 10 bases. CDR1 and CDR2 (germline): LGHNA, YNFKEQ. This CDR3 is built from 17 residues. Trimming cost V 2 bases and J 3 bases; bases outside gene matches: 9.

The gene calls are TRBV5-1 and TRBJ2-4; TRBD2 agrees at 12 bases. The CDR3 extends over 16 amino acids. The germline V gene encodes CDR1 SGHRS and CDR2 YFSETQ. V shed 1 base, J shed 5 bases, and the junction held 4 bases outside the gene matches. The CDR3 region has the DNA TGCGCCAGCAGCTTGCCTAGCGGGGGGGCCGAAAACATTCAGTACTTC. Its translation is CASSLPSGGAENIQYF.

V usage is TRBV11-1 and J usage is TRBJ2-1, with TRBD2 identical over 7 bases. V lost 5 bases to trimming and J lost 5 bases; unmatched junction nucleotides: 3. The CDR3 covers 13 residues. Germline CDR1 SGHAT, CDR2 FQDESV (reference sequence). Written as DNA, the CDR3 is TGTGCCAGCAGCCCTACTAGCGACAATGAGCAGTTCTTC. As protein: CASSPTSDNEQFF.

V and J are TRBV20-1 and TRBJ1-2, with TRBD1 matching 8 bases. The CDR3 is 15 residues long. Trimming at V came to 6 bases and at J to 8 bases, leaving 17 bases not matched to a gene. Germline lookup yields CDR1 DFQATT and CDR2 SNEGSKA (reference sequence). DNA of the CDR3: TGCAGTGCAATTGACCGGACAGGGTATTTGGACGGCTACACCTTC. Amino acids: CSAIDRTGYLDGYTF.

The chain has TRBV29-1 and TRBJ2-1; D unresolved. Germline V lookup: CDR1 SQVTM, CDR2 ANQGSEA. The CDR3 spans 10 residues. Deletions cut 1 base from V and 6 bases from J, with 1 base between. CDR3 in amino acids: CSVEVNEQFF. CDR3 bases: TGCAGCGTTGAAGTCAATGAGCAGTTCTTC.

This clonotype was found a few times. J is TRBJ2-7 and V is TRBV13; a weak D match, TRBD1 (5 bases). Per germline, CDR1 PRHDT and CDR2 FYEKMQ (reference sequence). The CDR3 covers 15 residues. Trimming pared 3 bases from V and 3 bases from J, leaving 15 bases between. CDR3: CASSLSPPGIYEQYF. As DNA, the CDR3 is TGTGCCAGCAGCTTGTCCCCCCCAGGGATCTACGAGCAGTACTTC.

This clonotype was picked up a small number of times. This rearrangement joins TRBV12-3 or TRBV12-4 to TRBJ1-6; D gene uncertain. V dropped 1 base and J dropped 10 bases, with 8 bases sitting between them. This CDR3 comprises 13 residues. In DNA, the CDR3 is TGTGCCAGCAGTTTAGGTGAGGGCTCACCCCTCCACTTT. Its protein product is CASSLGEGSPLHF.

This clonotype has a handful of counts. This sequence joins TRBV9 and TRBJ2-7; the D gene is possibly TRBD2 (6 bases). This CDR3 has 16 residues. V was pared by 3 bases and J by 2 bases, with 18 bases between. Germline V lookup: CDR1 SGDLS, CDR2 YYNGEE. This chain's CDR3 is CASSGRSGDPTYEQYF. Here the CDR3 DNA reads TGTGCCAGCAGCGGAAGATCGGGGGATCCAACCTACGAGCAGTACTTC.

This clonotype was detected a few times. The chain joins TRBV5-1 to TRBJ2-1; 8 bases align to TRBD2. Germline V CDR1 and CDR2: SGHRS, YFSETQ. The length of the CDR3 is 15 residues. V shed 8 bases and J 4 bases; nucleotides not matched to a gene: 11. CDR3 in amino acids: CASSRDREGYNEQFF. CDR3 DNA sequence: TGCGCCAGTTCAAGGGATCGGGAGGGATACAATGAGCAGTTCTTC.

This clonotype has a handful of counts. The CDR3 here is CASSPRDRGSPLHF. CDR3 in DNA: TGTGCCAGCAGCCCCCGGGACAGGGGTTCACCCCTCCACTTT. This chain connects TRBV9 to TRBJ1-6; 10 bases fit TRBD1. From germline, CDR1 is SGDLS and CDR2 YYNGEE. V was clipped by 4 bases and J by 9 bases; unmatched bases: 4. This CDR3 comprises 14 residues.

The chain combines TRBV5-1 with TRBJ2-7; 7 bases are a match to TRBD1. Trimming took 2 bases from V and 8 from J; bases not matched to a gene: 4. The CDR3 contains 12 residues. In germline, CDR1 is SGHRS, CDR2 YFSETQ. CDR3 amino acids: CASSFSTGKQYF. In nucleotides, the CDR3 is TGCGCCAGCAGCTTTTCGACAGGGAAGCAGTACTTC.

This clonotype was counted only a few times. This chain joins TRBV9 and TRBJ2-3; D call uncertain. Germline CDR1 SGDLS, CDR2 YYNGEE. Trimming cost V 0 bases and J 1 base, with 9 bases left between them. This CDR3 has 15 residues. The CDR3 DNA reads as TGTGCCAGCAGCGTAGTAGACCTCCGCACAGATACGCAGTATTTT. Encoded protein: CASSVVDLRTDTQYF.

This clonotype showed up just a few times. This sequence joins TRBV10-3 and TRBJ2-3; TRBD2 matches 7 bases. The CDR3 has 15 residues. Germline trimming cut 2 bases from V and 4 bases from J; bases unmatched to any gene: 6. Germline loops: CDR1 ENHRY, CDR2 SYGVKD. The CDR3 spells CAISEKGLRADTQYF. The CDR3 region has the DNA TGTGCCATCAGTGAGAAGGGACTAAGGGCAGATACGCAGTATTTT.

This clonotype came up a few times. The chain links TRBV5-1 to TRBJ2-6; TRBD2 might be the D (5 bases). Trimming took off 6 bases at V and 1 base at J, with 14 bases between the two ends. Germline V CDR1 and CDR2: SGHRS, YFSETQ. The length of the CDR3 is 16 residues. The CDR3 here is CASTPFSGSGANVLTF. CDR3 nucleotides: TGCGCCAGCACCCCCTTTTCGGGGTCTGGGGCCAACGTCCTGACTTTC.

This clonotype has more than one count but fewer than ten. V is TRBV12-3 or TRBV12-4 and J is TRBJ2-1; 7 bases agree with TRBD2. The CDR3 sequence is 15 residues long. After removal of 5 bases from V and 2 bases from J, the junction contained 6 bases not matched to a gene. The CDR3 loop reads CASSRASGPYNEQFF. CDR3 nucleotide sequence: TGTGCCAGCAGTCGGGCTAGCGGCCCCTACAATGAGCAGTTCTTC.

This clonotype was seen ten or more times. The chain is built from TRBV11-2 and TRBJ2-7; D may correspond to TRBD1 or TRBD2 (5 bases each). This CDR3 has 13 residues. With 10 bases removed from V and 0 bases from J, the gap between germline ends came to 13 bases. Germline V gene sequence: CDR1 SGHAT, CDR2 FQNNGV. The CDR3 nucleotides are TGTGCCACCCGGGACGGAAGCTCCTACGAGCAGTACTTC. Translation: CATRDGSSYEQYF.

The chain recombines TRBV4-1 with TRBJ2-3, with TRBD2 matching over 8 bases. There are 16 residues in the CDR3. V shed 6 bases, J shed 4 bases, and the junction held 12 bases outside the gene matches. Looked up from germline, CDR1 is MGHRA and CDR2 is YSYEKL. CDR3 in amino acids: CASSPLLAAPSDTQYF. The CDR3 DNA sequence: TGCGCCAGCAGTCCCCTACTAGCGGCCCCCTCAGATACGCAGTATTTT.

This clonotype has just a few counts. The V call is TRBV9, the J call TRBJ2-7, with D tentatively TRBD2 (5 bases). The CDR3 covers 16 residues. V shed 4 bases and J shed 7 bases, with 24 bases lying between them. CDR1 SGDLS and CDR2 YYNGEE come from the germline V gene. DNA for the CDR3: TGTGCCAGCAGCCGCCGGGAAGGGAACCTCAGAGAGGAGCAGTACTTC. Translating gives CASSRREGNLREEQYF.

There are a few counts of this clonotype. The V gene is TRBV7-9, the J gene TRBJ1-2; D is unclear. The length of the CDR3 is 14 residues. Germline V gene lookup returns CDR1 SEHNR and CDR2 FQNEAQ (reference sequence). Trimming pared 1 base from V and 4 bases from J, leaving 10 bases between. This CDR3 is CASSLVGIGYGYTF. CDR3 sequence (DNA): TGTGCCAGCAGCTTAGTGGGGATAGGCTATGGCTACACCTTC. The full variable domain, with the rest looked up from reference TRBV7-9 and TRBJ1-2, is DTGVSQNPRHKITKRGQNVTFRCDPISEHNRLYWYRQTLGQGPEFLTYFQNEAQLEKSRLLSDRFSAERPKGSFSTLEIQRTEQGDSAMYLCASSLVGIGYGYTFGSGTRLTVV.

V usage is TRBV10-3 and J usage is TRBJ1-2, with TRBD1 as a possible D gene (5 bases). Germline V gene data show CDR1 as ENHRY and CDR2 as SYGVKD. With 2 bases removed from V and 6 bases from J, the gap between germline ends came to 16 bases. CDR3 length equals 15 residues. The CDR3 DNA reads TGTGCCATCAGTGAGCCGAGTAGGGGAGTGGATGGCTACACCTTC. Its protein is CAISEPSRGVDGYTF.

This sequence joins TRBV25-1 and TRBJ2-5, with D possibly being TRBD1 (6 bases). The CDR3 covers 15 residues. The germline V gene encodes CDR1 MGHDK and CDR2 SYGVNS. Trimming pared 9 bases from V and 2 bases from J, leaving 19 bases between. In DNA, the CDR3 is TGTGCCAGGGCCTTGGGACACCTTGGACAAGAGACCCAGTACTTC. Translation: CARALGHLGQETQYF.

This chain joins TRBV18 and TRBJ1-5, with D maybe TRBD1 (5 bases). V lost 3 bases and J 3 bases, leaving 12 bases between the germline ends. Looked up from germline, CDR1 is KGHSH and CDR2 is LQKENI. The CDR3 is 15 residues long. CDR3 DNA: TGTGCCAGCTCACCGGGGGTAGGGGACAATCAGCCCCAGCATTTT. It specifies CASSPGVGDNQPQHF.

The chain carries TRBV7-2 and TRBJ2-1; 8 bases line up with TRBD2. This CDR3 has 16 amino acids. The junction had 7 bases not matched to a gene; V was cut back by 5 bases and J by 1 base. Germline V CDR1 and CDR2: SGHTA, FQGNSA. CDR3 nucleotide sequence: TGTGCCAGCAGCGCCGGGAGGGTCGAATCCTACAATGAGCAGTTCTTC. Its protein product is CASSAGRVESYNEQFF.

The table lists this clonotype with a few counts. This sequence joins TRBV20-1 and TRBJ1-1, with a weak D call TRBD1 (6 bases). From germline, CDR1 is DFQATT and CDR2 SNEGSKA (reference sequence). Trimming shortened V by 1 base and J by 1 base, and 13 bases separated the two germline ends. The CDR3 has 15 amino acids. CDR3 residues: CSARVGGASNTEAFF. The CDR3 DNA sequence: TGCAGTGCTAGAGTAGGGGGGGCTTCGAACACTGAAGCTTTCTTT.

This clonotype was found a few times. The rearrangement uses TRBV9 and TRBJ2-5, with 10 bases matching TRBD2. With V trimmed by 3 bases and J by 4 bases, 6 bases remained unmatched. The CDR3 length is 15 residues. Per germline, CDR1 SGDLS and CDR2 YYNGEE. The CDR3 sequence: CASSALAGDGETQYF. In nucleotides, the CDR3 is TGTGCCAGCAGCGCTCTAGCGGGGGACGGAGAGACCCAGTACTTC.

The rearrangement links TRBV7-2 to TRBJ1-2, with no clear D. This CDR3 contains 14 residues. Between the trimmed V and J ends, which lost 5 bases and 2 bases, there was a span of 12 bases. Germline lookup yields CDR1 SGHTA and CDR2 FQGNSA. As DNA, the CDR3 is TGTGCCAGCAGCCAAGACCAAGCAAACTATGGCTACACCTTC. The encoded protein is CASSQDQANYGYTF.

V usage is TRBV7-9 and J usage is TRBJ2-7, with D tentatively TRBD1 (6 bases). The V and J ends lost 2 bases and 1 base respectively, with 15 bases between them. Germline V gene data show CDR1 as SEHNR and CDR2 as FQNEAQ (reference sequence). This CDR3 has 16 amino acids. For the CDR3, the DNA is TGTGCCAGCAGCTTACCTTCGAGGGGGAGATCCTACGAGCAGTACTTC. It specifies CASSLPSRGRSYEQYF.

This clonotype was seen a few times. The rearrangement links TRBV6-5 to TRBJ1-1; no firm D call. Germline V gene sequence: CDR1 MNHEY, CDR2 SVGAGI. This CDR3 comprises 13 residues. Between the trimmed V and J ends, which lost 0 bases and 0 bases, there was a span of 2 bases. The CDR3 nucleotides read TGTGCCAGCAGTTACTCGATGAACACTGAAGCTTTCTTT. Its protein is CASSYSMNTEAFF.